These T cell receptor beta chains were read from a single sample in a study of cytomegalovirus exposure and HLA in healthy donors. TCRdb's copy holds only in-frame clones and misses some; the assay was immunoSEQ multiplex PCR. The repertoire has fewer than 400,000 clones, 75% to 90% of them found once; the top ten carry 0.84%. Source material: PBMCs. These receptors were obtained from a woman younger than 30 in good health and CMV-seronegative. Each CDR3 is given with its conserved first and last residue. The order of the fields is J gene, V gene, D gene, clone size, CDR3 protein, CDR3 DNA. The D gene is left open where the match is weak. Clone size is stated in some rows and not others, as once, few, many or a class when expanded.

>TRBJ2-1|TRBV9|TRBD2|-
CASSDPLSGTSGYNEQFF
TGTGCCAGCAGCGACCCCCTTTCCGGGACTAGTGGGTACAATGAGCAGTTCTTC
>TRBJ1-2|TRBV18|-|-
CASSPPLWVDSRGNDYGYTF
TGTGCCAGCTCACCTCCCCTGTGGGTAGACAGTAGGGGTAACGACTATGGCTACACCTTC
>TRBJ1-2|TRBV6-5|-|-
CASSPRANHGYTF
TGTGCCAGCAGTCCGCGAGCCAACCATGGCTACACCTTC
>TRBJ2-1|TRBV7-2|TRBD2|-
CASSLAGTSMNEQFF
TGTGCCAGCAGCTTAGCCGGGACTAGCATGAATGAGCAGTTCTTC
>TRBJ2-1|TRBV5-8|-|many
CASSWKLGYEQFF
TGTGCCAGCAGCTGGAAACTAGGGTATGAGCAGTTCTTC
>TRBJ2-7|TRBV5-4|-|-
CASSLLSSYEQYF
TGTGCCAGCAGCTTGTTGAGCTCCTACGAGCAGTACTTC
>TRBJ1-1|TRBV28|-|-
CASSSYRTVNTEAFF
TGTGCCAGCAGTTCCTACCGGACAGTAAACACTGAAGCTTTCTTT
>TRBJ1-5|TRBV7-9|-|-
CASSLVLGAPSNQPQHF
TGTGCCAGCAGCTTAGTGTTGGGGGCCCCTAGCAATCAGCCCCAGCATTTT
>TRBJ2-1|TRBV5-8|TRBD2|-
CASSLRLGLGNEQFF
TGTGCCAGCAGCTTGCGGTTGGGACTAGGAAATGAGCAGTTCTTC
>TRBJ1-4|TRBV4-3|-|-
CASSQHSGEKLFF
TGCGCCAGCAGCCAACATTCGGGAGAAAAACTGTTTTTT
>TRBJ2-1|TRBV7-3|TRBD2|-
CASSSGLAGSRVGGEQFF
TGTGCCAGCAGCTCCGGACTAGCGGGATCCCGGGTCGGGGGTGAGCAGTTCTTC
>TRBJ2-1|TRBV28|-|-
CASSLYNNEQFF
TGTGCCAGCAGTTTATACAATAATGAGCAGTTCTTC
>TRBJ1-2|TRBV5-1|-|-
CASSLGQKQGLYGYTF
TGCGCCAGCAGCTTGGGACAGAAACAGGGCCTCTATGGCTACACCTTC
>TRBJ1-2|TRBV9|-|-
CASSPWESNYGYTF
TGTGCCAGCAGCCCTTGGGAGTCTAACTATGGCTACACCTTC
>TRBJ2-1|TRBV7-9|TRBD2|-
CASSTRLAGGINEQFF
TGTGCCAGCAGCACGCGACTAGCGGGAGGGATTAATGAGCAGTTCTTC
>TRBJ2-5|TRBV30|-|-
CACKNDSYQETQYF
TGTGCCTGCAAGAATGACAGCTACCAAGAGACCCAGTACTTC
>TRBJ2-7|TRBV9|-|-
CASSVAEDPEQYF
TGTGCCAGCAGCGTAGCGGAGGATCCCGAGCAGTACTTC
>TRBJ1-1|TRBV7-2|-|-
CASSLQGDTEAFF
TGTGCCAGCAGCTTACAGGGTGACACTGAAGCTTTCTTT
>TRBJ1-5|TRBV7-8|-|-
CASSAKDREQPQHF
TGTGCCAGCAGCGCTAAGGACAGAGAACAGCCCCAGCATTTT
>TRBJ2-7|TRBV5-1|TRBD2|-
CASSFTSASYEQYF
TGCGCCAGCAGCTTCACTAGCGCCTCCTACGAGCAGTACTTC
>TRBJ2-7|TRBV15|-|-
CATSGTDSYEQYF
TGTGCCACCAGCGGAACAGATTCCTACGAGCAGTACTTC